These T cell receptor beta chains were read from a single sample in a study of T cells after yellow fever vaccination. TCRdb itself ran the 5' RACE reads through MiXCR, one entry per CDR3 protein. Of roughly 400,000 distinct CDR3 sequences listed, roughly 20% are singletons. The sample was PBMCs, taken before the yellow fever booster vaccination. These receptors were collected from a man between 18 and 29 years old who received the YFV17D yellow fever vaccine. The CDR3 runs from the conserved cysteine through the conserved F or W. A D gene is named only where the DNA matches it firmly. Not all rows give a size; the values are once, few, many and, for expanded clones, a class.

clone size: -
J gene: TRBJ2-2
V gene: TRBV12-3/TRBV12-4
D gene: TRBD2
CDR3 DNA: TGTGCCAGCAGTCCCTATGGACTAGCGGGGGCCGGCGGGGAGCTGTTTTTT
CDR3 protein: CASSPYGLAGAGGELFF

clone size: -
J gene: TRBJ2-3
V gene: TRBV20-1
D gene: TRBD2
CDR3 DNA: TGCAGTGCTAGAGACCCGTCTAGCGGGGCTTTCACAGATACGCAGTATTTT
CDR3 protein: CSARDPSSGAFTDTQYF

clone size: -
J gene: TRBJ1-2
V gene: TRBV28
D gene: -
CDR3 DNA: TGTGCCAGCAGTTTAGTTGGCAGGGCTAACTATGGCTACACCTTC
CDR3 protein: CASSLVGRANYGYTF

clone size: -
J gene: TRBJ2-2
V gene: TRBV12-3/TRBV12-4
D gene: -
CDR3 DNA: TGTGCCAGCGCACCGGGCGGGGAGCTGTTTTTT
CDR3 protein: CASAPGGELFF

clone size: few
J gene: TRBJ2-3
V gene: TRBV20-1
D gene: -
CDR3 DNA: TGCAGTGCACCCCCCCGGGACGTCCCTCATGCAACGCAGTATTTT
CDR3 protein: CSAPPRDVPHATQYF

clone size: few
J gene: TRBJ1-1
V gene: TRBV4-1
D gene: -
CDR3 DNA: TGCGCCAGCAGCCAAAAGGGGGTTTTAACTGAAGCTTTCTTT
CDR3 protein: CASSQKGVLTEAFF

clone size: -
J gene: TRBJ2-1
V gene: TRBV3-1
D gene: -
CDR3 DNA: TGTGCCAGCAGCCAAGATCGAGGGGTGGGCAGGGTGGAGGGTGAGCAGTTCTTC
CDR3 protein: CASSQDRGVGRVEGEQFF

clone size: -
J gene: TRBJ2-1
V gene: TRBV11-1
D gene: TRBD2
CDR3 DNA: TGTGCCAGCAGCTTACGAGCGGGGGTCTACAATGAGCAGTTCTTC
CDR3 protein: CASSLRAGVYNEQFF

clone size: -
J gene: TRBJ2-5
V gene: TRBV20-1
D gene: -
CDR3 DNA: TGCAGTGCTAGAGATTTTAGGGGGGTTATTGTTGAGACCCAGTACTTC
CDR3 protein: CSARDFRGVIVETQYF

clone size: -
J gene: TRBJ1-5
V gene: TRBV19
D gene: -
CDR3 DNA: TGTGCCAGTAGTATAGATCAGGCCCCTCCTCAGCCCCAGCATTTT
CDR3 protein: CASSIDQAPPQPQHF

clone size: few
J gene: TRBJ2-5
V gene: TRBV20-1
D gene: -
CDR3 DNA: TGCAGTGCTAGAGATCTCCCGGGACGGAAGACCCAGTACTTC
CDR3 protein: CSARDLPGRKTQYF

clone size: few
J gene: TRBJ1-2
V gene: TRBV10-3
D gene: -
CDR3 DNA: TGTGCCATCAGTGATTCCCAGGACACCCTCTTC
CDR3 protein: CAISDSQDTLF

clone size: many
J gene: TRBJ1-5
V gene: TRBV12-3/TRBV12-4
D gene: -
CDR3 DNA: TGTGCCAGCAGTTTGACAGAGGGCAATCAGCCCCAGCATTTT
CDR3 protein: CASSLTEGNQPQHF

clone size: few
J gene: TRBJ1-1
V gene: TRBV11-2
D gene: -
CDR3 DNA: TGTGCCAGCAGCCCCATGGGGGGTATAACTGAAGCTTTCTTT
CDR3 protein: CASSPMGGITEAFF

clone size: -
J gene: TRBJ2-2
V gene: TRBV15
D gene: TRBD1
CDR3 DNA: TGTGCCACCAGCAAGGGAACCGGGACAGGGTTCGCCGGGGAGCTGTTTTTT
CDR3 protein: CATSKGTGTGFAGELFF

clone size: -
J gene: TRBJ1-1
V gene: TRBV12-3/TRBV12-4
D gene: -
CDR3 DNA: TGTGCCACCATGAGTTTAGAAGCTTTCTTT
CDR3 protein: CATMSLEAFF

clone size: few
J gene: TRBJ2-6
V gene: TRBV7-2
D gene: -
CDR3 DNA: TGTGCCAGCAGCTTAAGTCGGTCTGGGGCCAACGTCCTGACTTTC
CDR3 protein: CASSLSRSGANVLTF

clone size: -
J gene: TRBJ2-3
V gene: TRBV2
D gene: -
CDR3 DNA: TGTGCCAGCAGCTCCCCCGAGAAATCTAGCACAGATACGCAGTATTTT
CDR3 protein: CASSSPEKSSTDTQYF

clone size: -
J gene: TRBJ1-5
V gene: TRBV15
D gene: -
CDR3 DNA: TGTGCCACCAGCATTTCTAGGACTCGGTTCCCCCAGCATTTT
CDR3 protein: CATSISRTRFPQHF

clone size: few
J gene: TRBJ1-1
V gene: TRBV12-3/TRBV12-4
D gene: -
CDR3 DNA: TGTGCCAGCAGTTTGGTGCAGAACACTGAAGCTTTCTTT
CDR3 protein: CASSLVQNTEAFF

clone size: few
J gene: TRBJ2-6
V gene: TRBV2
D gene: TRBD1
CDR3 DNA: TGTGCCAGCAGTGAAGCGCTTCAGACAGGGAATTACGTCCTGACTTTC
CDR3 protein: CASSEALQTGNYVLTF

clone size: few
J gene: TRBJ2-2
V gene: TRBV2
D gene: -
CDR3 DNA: TGTGCCAGCGAAGCTAATTGGACCGGGGAGCTGTTTTTT
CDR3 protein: CASEANWTGELFF

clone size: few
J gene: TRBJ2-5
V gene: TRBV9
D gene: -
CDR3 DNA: TGTGCCAGCAGTACAGGGTCATGGGAGACCCAGTACTTC
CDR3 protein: CASSTGSWETQYF

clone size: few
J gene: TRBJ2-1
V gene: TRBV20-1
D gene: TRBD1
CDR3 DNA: TGCAGTGCTAGCCGGGACAGGGCTGTGTACAATGAGCAGTTCTTC
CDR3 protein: CSASRDRAVYNEQFF

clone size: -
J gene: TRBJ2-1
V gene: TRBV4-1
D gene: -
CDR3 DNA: TGCGCCAGCAGCCAAGCCAATCTGGTCGGGAGCTCCTACAATGAGCAGTTCTTC
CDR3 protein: CASSQANLVGSSYNEQFF

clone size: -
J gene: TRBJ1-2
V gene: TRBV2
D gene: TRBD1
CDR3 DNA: TGTGCCAGCAGTTCCTCGACAGGGGGCTGGGGCTACACCTTC
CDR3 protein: CASSSSTGGWGYTF